This TCR beta chain appears in the sequencing data of a study of CD8 T cells in Susac syndrome. The V gene's germline CDR1 is SGHTA and CDR2 FQGNSA. V dropped 3 bases and J dropped 3; count of bases not matched to a gene: 1. The CDR3 is 14 residues long. Controls were healthy donors chosen to match patients in age and sex. With random hexamers, reverse transcription was performed on about 0.5 to 1 ug of RNA. TCRdb fed the immunoSEQ multiplex PCR reads into MiXCR, producing one record per CDR3 protein. The table has 150,000 to 200,000 distinct CDR3 sequences, 90% to 95% seen once. The rearrangement links TRBV7-2 to TRBJ2-7; the match to TRBD2 covers 11 bases. The specimen sequenced was CD4+ T cells from PBMCs. This TCR came from a human donor in good health. CDR3 loop: CASSLGLADYEQYF. For the CDR3, the DNA is TGTGCCAGCAGCTTGGGACTAGCGGACTACGAGCAGTACTTC.